A single sample gave rise to the 32 T cell receptor beta chains below, sequenced in a study of cytomegalovirus exposure and HLA in healthy donors. The PCR made use of 60 Vbeta and 13 Jbeta primers. TCRdb keeps only in-frame clones here, not all; method: immunoSEQ multiplex PCR. This sample has 250,000 or so clones, with 80% to 95% found just once. The sample comprised PBMCs. These receptor sequences come from a girl aged 2-9 years in good health and CMV-seronegative.

This chain connects TRBV2 to TRBJ1-4; 8 nucleotides line up with TRBD1. Germline assignment: CDR1 SNHLY and CDR2 FYNNEI. This CDR3 spans 13 amino acids. V was clipped by 9 bases and J by 8 bases; unmatched bases: 8. CDR3 loop: CASSTGAGEKLFF. The CDR3 DNA is TGTGCCAGTTCGACAGGGGCGGGCGAAAAACTGTTTTTT.

The V and J genes are TRBV5-1 and TRBJ1-2; TRBD1 agrees at 8 bases. Unmatched junction bases numbered 4, after V lost 1 base and J lost 2 bases. CDR1 and CDR2 from the germline V gene are SGHRS and YFSETQ. CDR3 size: 15 residues. Here the CDR3 DNA reads TGCGCCAGCAGCTTGAGCGGACAGGGAAACTATGGCTACACCTTC. It translates to CASSLSGQGNYGYTF.

To note about this clone: The sample has other DNA sequences that encode this CDR3 too. The chain has TRBV30 and TRBJ1-4; D gene unclear. Germline CDR1 reads GTSNPN; CDR2 reads SVGIG (reference sequence). V lost 0 bases, J lost 8 bases, and 16 bases lay in between. The CDR3 is made up of 15 amino acids. The CDR3 DNA reads as TGTGCCTGGAGTGTACATAATAATGCGGGAGAAAAACTGTTTTTT. It specifies CAWSVHNNAGEKLFF.

The V gene is TRBV5-4, the J gene TRBJ1-1; the D gene is possibly TRBD1 (5 bases). CDR3 length equals 18 residues. CDR1 is SGHNT, CDR2 YYREEE, per germline (reference sequence). Trimming removed 0 bases from V and 3 bases from J, with 21 bases in between. CDR3: CASSLASGRTYRDTEAFF. CDR3 bases: TGTGCCAGCAGCTTGGCCTCAGGGCGGACATACCGGGACACTGAAGCTTTCTTT.

This rearrangement joins TRBV11-3 to TRBJ1-1; D ambiguous. V shed 3 bases and J shed 7 bases, with 9 bases lying between them. The CDR3 is 12 amino acids. Germline V gene sequence: CDR1 SGHNT, CDR2 YENEEA. The CDR3 bases are TGTGCCAGCAGCTTGGATGCGGGTGAAGCTTTCTTT. It yields the protein CASSLDAGEAFF.

V usage is TRBV25-1 and J usage is TRBJ2-2; 9 nucleotides agree with TRBD2. J lost 4 bases, V lost 2 bases, and 8 bases had no gene match. This CDR3 contains 17 residues. The germline CDR1 and CDR2 sequences are MGHDK and SYGVNS. The CDR3 nucleotides read TGTGCCAGCAGTGAACGTTGGTTAGCGGGAGCCACCGGGGAGCTGTTTTTT. Amino acids: CASSERWLAGATGELFF. Complete variable domain (other parts from reference TRBV25-1 and TRBJ2-2): EADIYQTPRYLVIGTGKKITLECSQTMGHDKMYWYQQDPGMELHLIHYSYGVNSTEKGDLSSESTVSRIRTEHFPLTLESARPSHTSQYLCASSERWLAGATGELFFGEGSRLTVL.

The chain uses TRBV5-1 and TRBJ1-2; 7 positions match TRBD1. Germline values: CDR1 SGHRS, CDR2 YFSETQ. The CDR3 sequence is 14 residues long. J lost 2 bases, V lost 3 bases, and 4 bases had no gene match. The CDR3 protein is CASSSGGSNYGYTF. The CDR3 region has the DNA TGCGCCAGCAGCTCAGGGGGTTCGAACTATGGCTACACCTTC.

V usage is TRBV10-3 and J usage is TRBJ2-3, with 8 bases aligning to TRBD2. V gave up 10 bases and J gave up 8 bases; unmatched junction bases: 14. The CDR3 is made up of 14 amino acids. Germline lookup yields CDR1 ENHRY and CDR2 SYGVKD. The CDR3: CATFPGLARGTQYF. In DNA, the CDR3 is TGTGCCACCTTCCCCGGACTAGCCCGGGGTACGCAGTATTTT.

In its sample, this clone was seen once. The V call is TRBV11-3, the J call TRBJ2-2; perhaps TRBD1 as D (7 bases). The length of the CDR3 is 16 residues. The V end was cut by 3 bases, the J end by 0 bases, with 11 bases between. Germline assignment: CDR1 SGHNT and CDR2 YENEEA. The CDR3 nucleotides are TGTGCCAGCAGCTTGGGGGGACAGACGAACACCGGGGAGCTGTTTTTT. Residues: CASSLGGQTNTGELFF.

The chain is built from TRBV25-1 and TRBJ1-5, with 9 bases fitting TRBD1. Germline lookup yields CDR1 MGHDK and CDR2 SYGVNS. The CDR3 is 14 residues long. V was clipped by 6 bases and J by 11 bases; unmatched bases: 11. The CDR3 spells CASSRTGGDEAQHF. DNA of the CDR3: TGTGCCAGCAGCCGAACAGGGGGCGACGAGGCCCAGCATTTT.

CDR3 bases: TGTGCCAGCAGCTTCGGGGGGGCCGGTGGCAATGAGCAGTTCTTC. This translates into CASSFGGAGGNEQFF. This rearrangement joins TRBV5-6 to TRBJ2-1; 8 bases map to TRBD2. Germline V gene data show CDR1 as SGHDT and CDR2 as YYEEEE. CDR3 size: 15 residues. J gave up 6 bases and V 2 bases, and 7 bases lay outside the gene matches.

The V gene is TRBV6-6, the J gene TRBJ2-7, with unresolved D. The length of the CDR3 is 14 residues. The ends were cut back, 5 bases at V and 3 bases at J, with 14 bases in the middle. CDR1 MNHNY and CDR2 SVGAGI come from the germline V gene (reference sequence). DNA of the CDR3: TGTGCCAGCAGTGTAGGCCAGGTTATCTACGAGCAGTACTTC. Protein sequence: CASSVGQVIYEQYF.

This clone was observed a single time. V gene TRBV6-1 combines with J gene TRBJ2-7; TRBD2 aligns across 9 bases. The CDR3 consists of 15 residues. Germline V gene lookup returns CDR1 MNHNS and CDR2 SASEGT. V shed 4 bases and J 2 bases; nucleotides not matched to a gene: 6. CDR3 in DNA: TGTGCCAGCAGTGCTCTGAGCGGGGGGCCCTACGAGCAGTACTTC. Protein: CASSALSGGPYEQYF.

The chain employs TRBV15 and TRBJ1-5; 10 bases match TRBD1. The V segment lost 8 bases and the J segment 6 bases; nucleotides outside the gene matches: 10. This CDR3 has 15 residues. CDR1 is LNHNV and CDR2 is YYDKDF in the germline V gene (reference sequence). Here the CDR3 reads CATGTGQGLRQPQHF. The CDR3 DNA sequence: TGTGCCACCGGAACGGGACAGGGGTTACGTCAGCCCCAGCATTTT.

The V and J genes are TRBV5-1 and TRBJ2-7; maybe TRBD2 (5 bases). The CDR3 has 13 amino acids. Germline values: CDR1 SGHRS, CDR2 YFSETQ. Trimming cost V 4 bases and J 4 bases, with 12 bases left between them. CDR3 in DNA: TGCGCCAGCAGCCCCGGGGTAGGGTACGAGCAGTACTTC. This translates into CASSPGVGYEQYF.

The rearrangement uses TRBV28 and TRBJ2-3; 10 positions agree with TRBD2. V lost 5 bases and J lost 4; bases outside the gene matches: 6. The CDR3 is 15 residues long. CDR1 MDHEN and CDR2 SYDVKM come from the germline V gene. The CDR3 sequence: CASSPSGGHPDTQYF. CDR3 nucleotide sequence: TGTGCCAGCAGTCCTAGCGGGGGCCATCCAGATACGCAGTATTTT.

The chain joins TRBV27 to TRBJ2-1; 14 positions match TRBD2. The germline V gene encodes CDR1 MNHEY and CDR2 SMNVEV (reference sequence). The CDR3 is 14 residues long. The ends lost 5 bases at V and 8 bases at J; junction bases unmatched: 2. As DNA, the CDR3 is TGTGCCAGCAGTGTGGGACTAGCGGGAGATGAGCAGTTCTTC. Translated, it gives CASSVGLAGDEQFF.

This chain uses TRBV5-5 with TRBJ2-6, with a weak D call TRBD2 (5 bases). The CDR3 length is 17 residues. CDR1 and CDR2 (germline): SGHKS, YYEKEE (reference sequence). The V end lost 4 bases, the J end lost 4 bases, and 18 bases lay between the germline ends. The DNA of the CDR3 is TGTGCCAGCAGCCCGACCCTCTCGGGGTCCGGGGCCAACGTCCTGACTTTC. This gives the protein CASSPTLSGSGANVLTF. Using reference TRBV5-5 and TRBJ2-6 for the parts outside the CDR3, the full variable domain is DAGVTQSPTHLIKTRGQQVTLRCSPISGHKSVSWYQQVLGQGPQFIFQYYEKEERGRGNFPDRFSARQFPNYSSELNVNALLLGDSALYLCASSPTLSGSGANVLTFGAGSRLTVL.

The chain joins TRBV9 to TRBJ1-5, with D tentatively TRBD1 (6 bases). V was cut by 4 bases and J by 7 bases, with 12 bases left in between. The CDR3 consists of 13 residues. Germline CDR1 and CDR2: SGDLS and YYNGEE. The CDR3 spells CASSLGARQPQHF. CDR3 DNA sequence: TGTGCCAGCAGCCTGGGGGCAAGGCAGCCCCAGCATTTT. Supplemented by reference TRBV9 and TRBJ1-5, the full variable domain reads DSGVTQTPKHLITATGQRVTLRCSPRSGDLSVYWYQQSLDQGLQFLIQYYNGEERAKGNILERFSAQQFPDLHSELNLSSLELGDSALYFCASSLGARQPQHFGDGTRLSIL.

This rearrangement joins TRBV4-1 to TRBJ2-1, with 12 positions matching TRBD2. Germline V gene data show CDR1 as MGHRA and CDR2 as YSYEKL. V shed 0 bases and J 4 bases; nucleotides not matched to a gene: 10. The CDR3 is 19 residues long. In DNA form, the CDR3 reads TGCGCCAGCAGCCAAGAAAAGACCCGGACTAGCGGGAATTACAATGAGCAGTTCTTC. Its protein is CASSQEKTRTSGNYNEQFF.

This chain links TRBV7-6 with TRBJ2-3; D possibly corresponds to TRBD1 (6 bases). Germline CDR1 and CDR2: SGHVS and FNYEAQ. V shed 4 bases and J shed 6 bases, with 8 bases lying between them. The CDR3 is 12 residues long. CDR3 coding DNA: TGTGCCAGCAGCTCAGGGGTGGATACGCAGTATTTT. Translating gives CASSSGVDTQYF.

V is TRBV29-1 and J is TRBJ2-1; no clear D. The CDR3 is 15 amino acids. Per the germline V gene, CDR1 is SQVTM and CDR2 is ANQGSEA. V dropped 2 bases and J dropped 0 bases, with 11 bases sitting between them. CDR3 DNA: TGCAGCGTTGAACCCACTTATAGCTCCTACAATGAGCAGTTCTTC. Its protein is CSVEPTYSSYNEQFF.

The rearrangement links TRBV11-2 to TRBJ2-2; 10 positions agree with TRBD1. Germline-derived CDR1 and CDR2 are SGHAT and FQNNGV. V gave up 5 bases and J gave up 1 base; unmatched junction bases: 10. This CDR3 spans 18 amino acids. CDR3 region: CASSPTGTGAGNTGELFF. The CDR3 DNA is TGTGCCAGCAGCCCCACCGGGACAGGGGCGGGGAACACCGGGGAGCTGTTTTTT.

The CDR3 sequence is CASSLSGIPGVGYTF. CDR3 bases: TGTGCCAGCAGTTTATCTGGTATCCCCGGAGTAGGCTACACCTTC. This chain uses TRBV27 with TRBJ1-2; the D is unclear. Per germline, CDR1 MNHEY and CDR2 SMNVEV (reference sequence). This CDR3 is built from 15 residues. V lost 0 bases to trimming and J lost 8 bases, with 16 bases between them.

The gene calls are TRBV6-5 and TRBJ2-7; weak D call: TRBD2 (6 bases). Germline V gene lookup returns CDR1 MNHEY and CDR2 SVGAGI. The CDR3 runs 12 residues. The V and J ends lost 5 bases and 5 bases respectively, with 10 bases between them. The CDR3, as DNA: TGTGCCAGCAGTGAACCGGGAGACGAGCAGTACTTC. Its protein is CASSEPGDEQYF.

The rearrangement links TRBV30 to TRBJ2-7, with 11 nucleotides matching TRBD1. Germline-derived CDR1 and CDR2 are GTSNPN and SVGIG (reference sequence). The CDR3 is 13 amino acids. CDR3 sequence (DNA): TGTGCTCGTGGGACAGGGGGACCTTTGGAGCAGTACTTC. This sequence encodes CARGTGGPLEQYF.

The chain is built from TRBV7-2 and TRBJ1-5, with TRBD1 identical over 9 bases. J lost 7 bases, V lost 3 bases, and 10 bases had no gene match. This CDR3 is 16 amino acids long. The germline CDR1 and CDR2 sequences are SGHTA and FQGNSA. DNA of the CDR3: TGTGCCAGCAGCTTGACGGACAGGGGATGGTGGCAGCCCCAGCATTTT. It yields the protein CASSLTDRGWWQPQHF.

V and J are TRBV6-1 and TRBJ2-7, with 9 bases identical to TRBD2. This CDR3 has 14 residues. The V and J ends lost 5 bases and 4 bases, in that order; junction bases with no gene match: 6. Per germline, CDR1 MNHNS and CDR2 SASEGT. CDR3 nucleotide sequence: TGTGCCAGCAGTTTGCGGGGGGGGAGGTACGAGCAGTACTTC. This encodes CASSLRGGRYEQYF.

The rearrangement joins TRBV18 to TRBJ2-5, with 11 bases lining up with TRBD1. The ends lost 6 bases at V and 5 bases at J; junction bases unmatched: 5. Germline CDR1 reads KGHSH; CDR2 reads LQKENI. This CDR3 comprises 14 residues. The CDR3 region is CASSGQGAWETQYF. CDR3 nucleotides: TGTGCCAGCTCCGGACAGGGGGCTTGGGAGACCCAGTACTTC.

The chain combines TRBV10-3 with TRBJ2-7, with 15 bases identical to TRBD2. After removal of 4 bases from V and 1 base from J, the junction contained 8 bases not matched to a gene. Germline V lookup: CDR1 ENHRY, CDR2 SYGVKD. The CDR3 extends over 18 amino acids. The CDR3 nucleotides read TGTGCCATCAGTGCCGGGACTAGCGGGAGGCGAGGGTCCTACGAGCAGTACTTC. Translation: CAISAGTSGRRGSYEQYF.

V gene TRBV5-6 combines with J gene TRBJ1-4; TRBD1 is a possible D gene (6 bases). Germline CDR1 and CDR2: SGHDT and YYEEEE. V dropped 4 bases and J dropped 5 bases, with 18 bases sitting between them. There are 16 residues in the CDR3. CDR3: CASSPALGQQNEKLFF. As DNA, the CDR3 is TGTGCCAGCAGCCCAGCTCTAGGACAGCAGAATGAAAAACTGTTTTTT. Variable domain in full (rest from reference TRBV5-6 and TRBJ1-4): DAGVTQSPTHLIKTRGQQVTLRCSPKSGHDTVSWYQQALGQGPQFIFQYYEEEERQRGNFPDRFSGHQFPNYSSELNVNALLLGDSALYLCASSPALGQQNEKLFFGSGTQLSVL.

J is TRBJ1-5 and V is TRBV9; the D gene is possibly TRBD1 (6 bases). V was cut by 4 bases and J by 6 bases, with 11 bases left in between. Germline CDR1 is SGDLS and CDR2 is YYNGEE. This CDR3 is 13 amino acids long. The CDR3 sequence is CASSPGTIQPQHF. The CDR3, as DNA: TGTGCCAGCAGCCCAGGGACAATTCAGCCCCAGCATTTT. The variable domain in full, completed from reference TRBV9 and TRBJ1-5, reads DSGVTQTPKHLITATGQRVTLRCSPRSGDLSVYWYQQSLDQGLQFLIQYYNGEERAKGNILERFSAQQFPDLHSELNLSSLELGDSALYFCASSPGTIQPQHFGDGTRLSIL.